This TCR beta chain was profiled in a study of blood T cell repertoires in COVID-19. CDR1 and CDR2 (germline): MNHEY, SVGAGI. V lost 6 bases, J lost 4 bases, and 8 bases stayed unmatched. The CDR3 sequence is 14 residues long. TCRdb's copy holds only in-frame clones and misses some; the assay was immunoSEQ multiplex PCR. The repertoire consists of around 200,000 clones, with 75% to 90% occurring once and the leading ten covering approximately 1%. The sequence was collected from a man aged 25-45 years with acute or convalescent COVID-19. Sequenced input: peripheral blood. The chain links TRBV6-5 to TRBJ1-2; 7 bases map to TRBD1. The CDR3 DNA reads as TGTGCCAGCAGGGGACAGCAGATTTCCTATGGCTACACCTTC. Translation gives CASRGQQISYGYTF.